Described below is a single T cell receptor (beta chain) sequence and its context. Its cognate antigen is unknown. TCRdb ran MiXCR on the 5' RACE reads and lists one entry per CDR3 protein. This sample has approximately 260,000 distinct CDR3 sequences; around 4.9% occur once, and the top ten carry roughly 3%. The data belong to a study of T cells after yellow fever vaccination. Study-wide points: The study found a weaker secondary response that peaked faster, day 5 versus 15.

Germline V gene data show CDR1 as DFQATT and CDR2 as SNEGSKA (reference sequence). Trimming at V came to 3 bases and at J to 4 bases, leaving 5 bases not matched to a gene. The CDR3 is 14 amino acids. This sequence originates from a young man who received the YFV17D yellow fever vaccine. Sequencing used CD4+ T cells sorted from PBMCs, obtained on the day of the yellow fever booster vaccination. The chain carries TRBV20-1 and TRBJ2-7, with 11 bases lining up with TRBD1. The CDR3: CSARSGQGEYEQYF. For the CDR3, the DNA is TGCAGTGCTAGGTCGGGACAGGGGGAGTACGAGCAGTACTTC.